This T cell receptor (beta chain) was identified during a study of cytomegalovirus exposure and HLA in healthy donors. General observations from the study: Presence/absence analyses supposed approximately even sequencing depth among donors. The authors later found TCR association rates varying by HLA locus, with DRB1 most and HLA-C fewest. Cytomegalovirus association was listed for 170 or so TCR beta chains. Some segments of the V type, notably TRBV6-2 and TRBV6-3, were excluded as indistinguishable.

The PCR ran on 60 Vbeta and 13 Jbeta primers. Clones were read by immunoSEQ multiplex PCR, and TCRdb kept only the in-frame ones, dropping some. The table shows roughly 150,000 clones, with 64% occurring only once. Turning to this clone: No antigen is known for it.

CDR1 and CDR2 from the germline V gene are MNHEY and SMNVEV (reference sequence). Deletions cut 5 bases from V and 2 bases from J, with 12 bases between. The CDR3 sequence is 14 residues long. This chain joins TRBV27 and TRBJ2-5; weak D call: TRBD2 (6 bases). Sequenced material: PBMCs. The sequence was obtained from a woman in her 30s in good health and CMV-seropositive. Here the CDR3 DNA reads TGTGCCAGCAGTGCCGCTAGCGCGCAAGAGACCCAGTACTTC. Translated, it gives CASSAASAQETQYF.